These 12 T cell receptor beta chains originate from one sample sequenced in a study of human thymus T cells. Data came from immunoSEQ multiplex PCR; TCRdb stores just in-frame clones and leaves some out. The table has approximately 70,000 clones, 90% to 95% seen once. Thymus tissue was removed during corrective cardiac surgery. The specimen was thymus tissue. The receptor set was obtained from a girl less than two years old with a congenital heart defect but otherwise immunologically healthy.

The chain couples TRBV28 to TRBJ1-4; weak D call: TRBD1 (5 bases). The V and J ends lost 4 bases and 7 bases respectively, with 16 bases between them. In germline, CDR1 is MDHEN, CDR2 SYDVKM. The CDR3 consists of 15 residues. CDR3 coding DNA: TGTGCCAGCAGTTCCGAGAGAGGGGCGGTTGAAAAACTGTTTTTT. Its protein product is CASSSERGAVEKLFF.

The chain is built from TRBV29-1 and TRBJ2-2, with D possibly being TRBD1 or TRBD2 (6 bases each). The CDR3 loop spans 13 amino acids. The V gene lost 3 bases and the J gene lost 4 bases, with 9 bases spanning the gap. Germline CDR1 reads SQVTM; CDR2 reads ANQGSEA. The DNA of the CDR3 is TGCAGCGTTGATGGGGGGCGCACCGGGGAGCTGTTTTTT. It specifies CSVDGGRTGELFF.

The V call is TRBV7-2, the J call TRBJ2-3; maybe TRBD1 (5 bases). V lost 7 bases to trimming and J lost 2 bases, with 16 bases between them. CDR3 size: 15 residues. Germline V lookup: CDR1 SGHTA, CDR2 FQGNSA. CDR3: CASTPPMTATDTQYF. In DNA form, the CDR3 reads TGTGCCAGCACCCCTCCTATGACAGCCACAGATACGCAGTATTTT. Full variable domain (missing parts from reference TRBV7-2 and TRBJ2-3): GAGVSQSPSNKVTEKGKDVELRCDPISGHTALYWYRQSLGQGLEFLIYFQGNSAPDKSGLPSDRFSAERTGGSVSTLTIQRTQQEDSAVYLCASTPPMTATDTQYFGPGTRLTVL.

This clone has a single count. The V call is TRBV7-9, the J call TRBJ2-1; TRBD2 matches at 10 bases. Germline CDR1 is SEHNR and CDR2 is FQNEAQ (reference sequence). The CDR3 is 16 residues long. The V gene end was trimmed by 5 bases and the J gene end by 1 base; junction bases not matched to a gene: 5. CDR3 sequence reads: CASSLLAGVSYNEQFF. The CDR3 region has the DNA TGTGCCAGCAGCCTTCTAGCGGGAGTATCCTACAATGAGCAGTTCTTC.

This CDR3 is CASSLGTGMNQPQHF. Written as DNA, the CDR3 is TGTGCCAGCAGTTTGGGGACAGGGATGAATCAGCCCCAGCATTTT. This rearrangement joins TRBV28 to TRBJ1-5, with 9 bases that match TRBD1. Germline CDR1 and CDR2: MDHEN and SYDVKM. Trimming at V came to 3 bases and at J to 4 bases, leaving 4 bases not matched to a gene. There are 15 residues in the CDR3.

The chain carries TRBV5-6 and TRBJ2-1; 11 nucleotides line up with TRBD2. Looked up from germline, CDR1 is SGHDT and CDR2 is YYEEEE. V shed 4 bases and J 4 bases; nucleotides not matched to a gene: 10. The CDR3 runs 17 residues. CDR3 sequence: CASSPYPGTSGYNEQFF. As DNA, the CDR3 is TGTGCCAGCAGCCCTTACCCCGGGACTAGCGGTTACAATGAGCAGTTCTTC.

The CDR3 bases are TGTGCCAGCAGTTTAATACTAGCGGGAGGTAGAGAGACCCAGTACTTC. It yields the protein CASSLILAGGRETQYF. This chain uses TRBV6-5 with TRBJ2-5; 12 nucleotides line up with TRBD2. The CDR3 runs to 16 residues. Germline V gives CDR1 MNHEY, CDR2 SVGAGI. V shed 4 bases and J 4 bases; nucleotides not matched to a gene: 7.

The rearrangement joins TRBV18 to TRBJ1-2; D gene uncertain. CDR3 length: 14 residues. Between the trimmed V and J ends, which lost 2 bases and 4 bases, there was a span of 11 bases. The germline V gene has CDR1 KGHSH and CDR2 LQKENI. The CDR3 DNA reads TGTGCCAGCTCACCAACCACTCCTCTCTATGGCTACACCTTC. Its protein is CASSPTTPLYGYTF.

The chain is built from TRBV6-5 and TRBJ2-1, with TRBD2 identical over 7 bases. Germline V CDR1 and CDR2: MNHEY, SVGAGI. This CDR3 has 12 residues. V lost 2 bases to trimming and J lost 15 bases; unmatched junction nucleotides: 7. CDR3 nucleotide sequence: TGTGCCAGCAGTTACAGCGGGACTACACCGTTCTTC. Encoded protein: CASSYSGTTPFF.

The chain has TRBV7-9 and TRBJ1-1, with 7 nucleotides matching TRBD1. Trimming removed 0 bases from V and 2 bases from J; junction bases left unmatched: 12. Germline V lookup: CDR1 SEHNR, CDR2 FQNEAQ (reference sequence). The CDR3 length is 18 residues. CDR3 protein: CASSLAGRRGCFNTEAFF. DNA of the CDR3: TGTGCCAGCAGCTTAGCCGGGCGCAGGGGGTGTTTCAACACTGAAGCTTTCTTT.

The chain uses TRBV5-1 and TRBJ2-1, with TRBD2 matching 9 bases. The V gene's germline CDR1 is SGHRS and CDR2 YFSETQ. The trim removed 2 bases at V and 8 bases at J, leaving 8 bases unmatched. CDR3 length: 15 residues. The CDR3 DNA reads TGCGCCAGCAGCTTCGGCGGGAGGGGGATCGATGAGCAGTTCTTC. Protein sequence: CASSFGGRGIDEQFF.

The chain has TRBV30 and TRBJ1-1; maybe TRBD1 (6 bases). CDR3 length equals 14 residues. Trimming shortened V by 8 bases and J by 4 bases, and 20 bases separated the two germline ends. Germline CDR1 and CDR2: GTSNPN and SVGIG (reference sequence). The CDR3, as DNA: TGTGCCCTATCCCCGGGGGCGGAGTTCACTGAAGCTTTCTTT. Encoded protein: CALSPGAEFTEAFF.